The 5 T cell receptor beta chains below come from one sample, sequenced in a study of blood T cell repertoires in COVID-19. Profiling relied on immunoSEQ multiplex PCR, and the TCRdb table lists in-frame clones only, not all of them. The table records about 53,000 clones, 80% to 90% of them present only once. The sequenced sample consisted of peripheral blood. The receptor set was obtained from a man at least 80 years old with acute or convalescent COVID-19.

This chain joins TRBV4-1 and TRBJ1-5, with D possibly being TRBD1 (5 bases). V dropped 1 base and J dropped 9 bases, with 16 bases sitting between them. This CDR3 is built from 15 residues. The germline gives CDR1 MGHRA, CDR2 YSYEKL. Here the CDR3 DNA reads TGCGCCAGCAGCCAAGTCGGGACTTTGGGGCGGCCCCAGCATTTT. It yields the protein CASSQVGTLGRPQHF.

The gene calls are TRBV30 and TRBJ1-6; D possibly corresponds to TRBD1 (6 bases). The CDR3 extends over 14 amino acids. Trimming left V 4 bases short and J 2 bases short, with 9 bases between. From germline, CDR1 is GTSNPN and CDR2 SVGIG (reference sequence). The chain's CDR3 is CAWKGQPYNSPLHF. The CDR3 DNA sequence: TGTGCCTGGAAAGGACAGCCCTATAATTCACCCCTCCACTTT.

The chain has TRBV2 and TRBJ2-5, with a tentative D call TRBD1 (5 bases). Trimming took off 0 bases at V and 2 bases at J, with 7 bases between the two ends. Germline CDR1 and CDR2: SNHLY and FYNNEI. This CDR3 comprises 14 residues. The CDR3 sequence is CASSEARGQETQYF. Written as DNA, the CDR3 is TGTGCCAGCAGTGAAGCAAGGGGTCAAGAGACCCAGTACTTC.

This chain links TRBV19 with TRBJ1-6; 8 nucleotides line up with TRBD1. J gave up 9 bases and V 6 bases, and 7 bases lay outside the gene matches. From germline, CDR1 is LNHDA and CDR2 SQIVND (reference sequence). CDR3 length: 14 amino acids. Here the CDR3 reads CASRQTGEGSPLHF. Written as DNA, the CDR3 is TGTGCCAGTAGGCAGACAGGGGAAGGTTCACCCCTCCACTTT.

The chain carries TRBV28 and TRBJ2-2; weak D call: TRBD1 (5 bases). The CDR3 length is 15 residues. Trimming removed 5 bases from V and 3 bases from J, with 13 bases in between. CDR1 and CDR2 (germline): MDHEN, SYDVKM. DNA for the CDR3: TGTGCCAGCAGTAAGCAGGACACATACACCGGGGAGCTGTTTTTT. Encoded protein: CASSKQDTYTGELFF.